The source of this T cell receptor beta chain is a study of long-term antiretroviral therapy in people with HIV. General study findings and limits: Repertoire dominance by clones expanded before ART was seen at all time points.

Treatment of all HIV participants took place in the United States. Going into DNA extraction, samples held 1-10 million cryopreserved PBMC. Sequencing used immunoSEQ v3.0 at survey level. Repertoires were generated with immunoSEQ multiplex PCR, while TCRdb's copy carries only in-frame clones and drops some. Counted here are 30,000 to 35,000 clones, approximately 75% occurring once; the ten biggest clones make up about 3.5%. Regarding this clone: Its target is unknown.

Germline V gives CDR1 SGHRS, CDR2 YFSETQ. The CDR3 is 13 amino acids. Trimming removed 1 base from V and 5 bases from J; junction bases left unmatched: 3. The clonotype originates from a man in his fifties or sixties with HIV. Sequencing was performed on unsorted PBMCs, taken 3 years after starting antiretroviral therapy. V and J are TRBV5-1 and TRBJ2-7; TRBD1 aligns across 7 bases. CDR3 sequence: CASSLIDRDEQYF. The CDR3 nucleotides read TGCGCCAGCAGCTTGATTGACAGGGACGAGCAGTACTTC.